The 13 T cell receptor beta chains below all came from one sample that was sequenced in a study of blood T cell repertoires in COVID-19. Generated by immunoSEQ multiplex PCR, the TCRdb table keeps only in-frame clones and is missing some. The repertoire includes 190,000 or so clones, about 81% of them detected once, and around 9% sits in the top ten. Sequenced sample: PBMCs or T cells enriched from blood (not recorded which). All receptors derive from a man in his forties or fifties who had recovered from COVID-19.

This rearrangement joins TRBV27 to TRBJ1-1, with 7 bases fitting TRBD1. Germline V lookup: CDR1 MNHEY, CDR2 SMNVEV (reference sequence). This CDR3 comprises 13 residues. J lost 4 bases, V lost 2 bases, and 1 base had no gene match. For the CDR3, the DNA is TGTGCCAGCAGTTTAAACAGGGGCACTGAAGCTTTCTTT. It is translated as CASSLNRGTEAFF.

J is TRBJ2-5 and V is TRBV2, with D tentatively TRBD2 (5 bases). Per the germline V gene, CDR1 is SNHLY and CDR2 is FYNNEI. The V end lost 3 bases, the J end lost 5 bases, and 13 bases lay between the germline ends. The CDR3 loop spans 14 amino acids. DNA for the CDR3: TGTGCCAGCAGTGAGTCTAGAGGGTGGGAGACCCAGTACTTC. Protein product: CASSESRGWETQYF.

This clone was detected a few times. The V call is TRBV9, the J call TRBJ1-2; D call uncertain. Deletions cut 0 bases from V and 0 bases from J, with 6 bases between. Germline V gene sequence: CDR1 SGDLS, CDR2 YYNGEE. The CDR3 is 14 residues long. The CDR3 spells CASSVGTPNYGYTF. The CDR3 DNA is TGTGCCAGCAGCGTAGGAACTCCTAACTATGGCTACACCTTC.

The genes are TRBV6-1 and TRBJ2-6, with 7 bases identical to TRBD1. This CDR3 spans 19 amino acids. Trimming removed 6 bases from V and 4 bases from J; junction bases left unmatched: 18. Germline V gene data show CDR1 as MNHNS and CDR2 as SASEGT. The CDR3: CASRETGTATFAGANVLTF. Written as DNA, the CDR3 is TGTGCCAGCAGGGAAACCGGGACAGCTACCTTTGCGGGGGCCAACGTCCTGACTTTC.

The chain has TRBV7-3 and TRBJ2-4; TRBD1 agrees at 10 bases. The length of the CDR3 is 16 residues. The V and J ends lost 5 bases and 5 bases, in that order; junction bases with no gene match: 9. Germline V gives CDR1 SGHTA, CDR2 FQGTGA. CDR3: CASSLTGTGAQNIQYF. CDR3 sequence (DNA): TGTGCCAGCAGCCTTACCGGGACAGGGGCCCAAAACATTCAGTACTTC.

The chain carries TRBV5-1 and TRBJ1-2; 9 bases align to TRBD1. J gave up 3 bases and V 3 bases, and 3 bases lay outside the gene matches. CDR1 SGHRS and CDR2 YFSETQ come from the germline V gene. This CDR3 has 14 amino acids. The CDR3 is CASSSGTGYYGYTF. The CDR3 nucleotides are TGCGCCAGCAGCTCCGGGACAGGGTACTATGGCTACACCTTC.

The chain employs TRBV23-1 and TRBJ2-7; 7 positions agree with TRBD1. TRBV23-1 qualifies as an ORF whose function is uncertain. CDR3 length: 15 amino acids. V trimming: 6 bases; J trimming: 2 bases; junction bases outside the gene matches: 10. The CDR3 is CASRLDRENPYEQYF. The DNA for the CDR3 is TGCGCCAGCAGACTCGACAGGGAGAACCCCTACGAGCAGTACTTC.

The chain is built from TRBV11-1 and TRBJ1-3, with TRBD1 matching over 7 bases. Germline-derived CDR1 and CDR2 are SGHAT and FQDESV (reference sequence). The V segment lost 5 bases and the J segment 3 bases; nucleotides outside the gene matches: 1. This CDR3 spans 13 amino acids. Here the CDR3 reads CASSGDSGNTIYF. CDR3 sequence (DNA): TGTGCCAGCAGCGGGGACAGTGGAAACACCATATATTTT.

This clone was seen only once. This chain connects TRBV12-5 to TRBJ2-2; possible D gene TRBD2, 5 bases. The CDR3 is 16 amino acids. V dropped 2 bases and J dropped 7 bases, with 17 bases sitting between them. From germline, CDR1 is LGHNT and CDR2 FRNRAP. The CDR3 region has the DNA TGTGCTAGTGGTTTGCCCGGGAACTTGGAGATCGGGGAGCTGTTTTTT. Amino acid sequence: CASGLPGNLEIGELFF.

The chain joins TRBV9 to TRBJ2-5; weak D call: TRBD2 (7 bases). CDR1 and CDR2 (germline): SGDLS, YYNGEE. The CDR3 totals 16 residues. The germline V and J ends were trimmed by 2 bases and 7 bases, with 21 bases remaining between them. This CDR3 is CASSVGGEGHPATQYF. The CDR3 bases are TGTGCCAGCAGCGTTGGAGGGGAGGGACACCCGGCGACCCAGTACTTC. Based on the CDR3 plus reference TRBV9 and TRBJ2-5, the full variable domain is DSGVTQTPKHLITATGQRVTLRCSPRSGDLSVYWYQQSLDQGLQFLIQYYNGEERAKGNILERFSAQQFPDLHSELNLSSLELGDSALYFCASSVGGEGHPATQYFGPGTRLLVL.

V is TRBV6-1 and J is TRBJ2-7, with D possibly being TRBD2 (5 bases). Germline values: CDR1 MNHNS, CDR2 SASEGT. The CDR3 is made up of 13 amino acids. V gave up 8 bases and J gave up 0 bases, with 11 bases separating them. The CDR3 here is CASGEILSYEQYF. The CDR3 bases are TGTGCCAGCGGGGAGATTCTCTCCTACGAGCAGTACTTC.

This sequence joins TRBV11-2 and TRBJ2-2, with TRBD2 as a possible D gene (5 bases). V lost 0 bases, J lost 8 bases, and 25 bases lay in between. Germline CDR1 is SGHAT and CDR2 is FQNNGV. The CDR3 is 19 amino acids. This chain's CDR3 is CASSLDPEQRAFLAGELFF. Written as DNA, the CDR3 is TGTGCCAGCAGCTTAGACCCCGAGCAGCGCGCCTTTTTAGCGGGGGAGCTGTTTTTT. The variable domain in full, completed from reference TRBV11-2 and TRBJ2-2, reads EAGVAQSPRYKIIEKRQSVAFWCNPISGHATLYWYQQILGQGPKLLIQFQNNGVVDDSQLPKDRFSAERLKGVDSTLKIQPAKLEDSAVYLCASSLDPEQRAFLAGELFFGEGSRLTVL.

V usage is TRBV2 and J usage is TRBJ2-2; TRBD1 matches 7 bases. CDR1 and CDR2 (germline): SNHLY, FYNNEI. The V and J ends lost 6 bases and 0 bases, in that order; junction bases with no gene match: 4. The CDR3 length is 15 residues. The DNA for the CDR3 is TGTGCCAGCAGCTTACAGGGGACGAACACCGGGGAGCTGTTTTTT. Amino acids: CASSLQGTNTGELFF.